This T cell receptor beta chain was sequenced for a study of T-cell memory formation after mild COVID-19. Study context: Clustering of TCRs was largely donor specific. Broader study findings: Among clones contracting day 15 to 85, CD4/CD8 was balanced, whereas later expanders leaned CD4+. Pre-infection memory already had some responding clones, implying cross-reactive memory joined. Shrinking CD4+ clones resided mostly in CM and EM, and CD8+ ones in EMRA.

A word on this clonotype: Its specificity is unknown.

TCRdb re-called the 5' RACE reads with MiXCR, one entry per CDR3 protein. The table includes under 250,000 distinct CDR3 sequences, just over 15% detected once. From germline, CDR1 is SGHRS and CDR2 YFSETQ. V was clipped by 2 bases and J by 0 bases, with 9 bases between them. The CDR3 covers 14 residues. This TCR was sampled from an adult woman who had mild COVID-19 (a few samples of this study predate the infection). Cell type and time point are not known. The genes are TRBV5-1 and TRBJ2-7; D remains ambiguous. The sequenced material came from PBMCs or a T cell subset sorted from them (not recorded which). The CDR3 DNA is TGCGCCAGCAGCTTTGGGCTGGCCTCCTACGAGCAGTACTTC. Its translation: CASSFGLASYEQYF.